The TCR beta chain described here comes from a study of cytomegalovirus exposure and HLA in healthy donors. The study's findings and limits: The study recorded 150 to 200 TCR beta chains that were cytomegalovirus-associated.

TCRdb keeps only in-frame clones here, not all; method: immunoSEQ multiplex PCR. The repertoire holds around 150,000 clones, with 70% to 85% as singletons. The CDR3 runs 17 residues. The junction had 19 bases not matched to a gene; V was cut back by 5 bases and J by 7 bases. Per germline, CDR1 SGHVS and CDR2 FNYEAQ. Many counts were recorded for this clone. Its specificity is unknown. The chain links TRBV7-6 to TRBJ1-1, with 7 bases matching TRBD1. The sequence was collected from a man younger than 45 in good health and CMV-seropositive. Material for sequencing was PBMCs. Here the CDR3 reads CASSLSHPMRQGGEAFF. The CDR3 coding sequence is TGTGCCAGCAGCCTAAGTCACCCTATGAGACAGGGCGGTGAAGCTTTCTTT.